This entry lists 9 T cell receptor beta chains sequenced from one sample in a study of blood T cell repertoires in COVID-19. Assay used: immunoSEQ multiplex PCR; TCRdb lists only in-frame clones, some missing. This table has roughly 250,000 clones, 85% to 90% appearing once. Sequences were obtained from PBMCs or T cells enriched from blood (not recorded which). These receptors were taken from a man aged 50-59 years who had been exposed to COVID-19.

The J gene is TRBJ1-2, the V gene TRBV28; 8 bases match TRBD1. Unmatched junction bases numbered 9, after V lost 2 bases and J lost 7 bases. This CDR3 has 15 amino acids. The germline CDR1 and CDR2 sequences are MDHEN and SYDVKM. CDR3 amino acids: CASSLVGTGLLGYTF. The CDR3 DNA reads TGTGCCAGCAGTTTAGTCGGGACAGGACTACTTGGCTACACCTTC.

The chain joins TRBV5-1 to TRBJ2-2; 9 positions agree with TRBD1. The junction had 7 bases not matched to a gene; V was cut back by 7 bases and J by 3 bases. CDR1 and CDR2 (germline): SGHRS, YFSETQ. The CDR3 runs to 15 residues. CDR3 sequence reads: CASSPGQGHTGELFF. As DNA, the CDR3 is TGCGCCAGCTCCCCGGGACAGGGTCACACCGGGGAGCTGTTTTTT.

The chain combines TRBV7-3 with TRBJ1-4; D is unclear. The germline gives CDR1 SGHTA, CDR2 FQGTGA. V was shortened by 2 bases and J by 14 bases, with 15 bases between the two germline ends. This CDR3 region has 13 residues. Here the CDR3 reads CASSLGGGRPLFF. For the CDR3, the DNA is TGTGCCAGCAGCTTAGGTGGCGGCCGGCCTCTGTTTTTT.

In nucleotides, the CDR3 is TGTGCCAGCTCACCACTCGCAGGGATCTTTGCAGATACGCAGTATTTT. Its protein product is CASSPLAGIFADTQYF. The gene calls are TRBV18 and TRBJ2-3; tentatively, D is TRBD1 (5 bases). This CDR3 contains 16 residues. Trimming cost V 1 base and J 4 bases, with 15 bases left between them. Germline V lookup: CDR1 KGHSH, CDR2 LQKENI.

This clone was detected only once. The rearrangement uses TRBV5-1 and TRBJ1-1, with 8 nucleotides matching TRBD1. The CDR3 sequence is 14 residues long. CDR1 and CDR2 (germline): SGHRS, YFSETQ. The J segment lost 5 bases and the V segment lost 4 bases, leaving 7 bases of the junction unmatched. The CDR3 DNA reads as TGCGCCAGCAGCCCTGGTACAGGGGGTACTGAAGCTTTCTTT. Its translation is CASSPGTGGTEAFF. Full variable domain (outside the CDR3, taken from reference TRBV5-1 and TRBJ1-1): KAGVTQTPRYLIKTRGQQVTLSCSPISGHRSVSWYQQTPGQGLQFLFEYFSETQRNKGNFPGRFSGRQFSNSRSEMNVSTLELGDSALYLCASSPGTGGTEAFFGQGTRLTVV.

The chain joins TRBV24-1 to TRBJ2-2, with 7 bases fitting TRBD1. Germline assignment: CDR1 KGHDR and CDR2 SFDVKD. The CDR3 is made up of 16 amino acids. J gave up 2 bases and V 5 bases, and 7 bases lay outside the gene matches. The CDR3 here is CATSGMTGPNTGELFF. The CDR3 DNA reads TGTGCCACCAGTGGGATGACAGGGCCCAACACCGGGGAGCTGTTTTTT.

This chain connects TRBV30 to TRBJ1-2; TRBD1 matches 8 bases. The J segment lost 4 bases and the V segment lost 4 bases, leaving 14 bases of the junction unmatched. Germline V CDR1 and CDR2: GTSNPN, SVGIG (reference sequence). The length of the CDR3 is 16 residues. The CDR3 reads CAWIPAGQGVIYGYTF. Here the CDR3 DNA reads TGTGCCTGGATCCCGGCAGGACAGGGAGTAATCTATGGCTACACCTTC.

V gene TRBV2 combines with J gene TRBJ1-2, with 7 nucleotides matching TRBD1. The V gene end was trimmed by 2 bases and the J gene end by 4 bases; junction bases not matched to a gene: 7. The CDR3 has 15 amino acids. Germline V CDR1 and CDR2: SNHLY, FYNNEI. CDR3 protein: CASSEIGRGSYGYTF. Written as DNA, the CDR3 is TGTGCCAGCAGTGAAATAGGCAGGGGGAGCTATGGCTACACCTTC.

This clone was counted between two and nine times. The chain recombines TRBV3-1 (or the pseudogene TRBV3-2) with TRBJ2-5, with a tentative D call TRBD2 (5 bases). The germline gives CDR1 LGHDT, CDR2 YNNKEL (reference sequence). The CDR3 is made up of 13 amino acids. V lost 3 bases to trimming and J lost 7 bases, with 12 bases between them. For the CDR3, the DNA is TGTGCCAGCAGCCAGGACTTAAAGGTGACCCAGTACTTC. The encoded protein is CASSQDLKVTQYF.